These 29 T cell receptor beta chains originate from one sample sequenced in a study of CD8 T cells in ankylosing spondylitis (TCRdb year 2017). Libraries were built with 5' RACE. Reads for this sample came from an Illumina HiSeq 2500. TCRdb trimmed public reads at Q25 via fastp, called clones via MiXCR and kept in-frame beta chains. Rows matching on CDR3 protein sequence are summarized as one entry with the most common DNA and genes. This sample is represented by about 240,000 distinct CDR3 sequences; around 10% of them were singletons. The top ten constitute 6% to 7.5% of the sample. Input material: blood, either unsorted or a sorted T cell fraction (not recorded which). All receptors come from a male donor with ankylosing spondylitis or in good health (not recorded which).

This clonotype was counted ten times or more. The rearrangement joins TRBV5-1 to TRBJ2-7; D is ambiguous. There are 13 residues in the CDR3. V was cut by 5 bases and J by 7 bases, with 16 bases left in between. Germline CDR1 reads SGHRS; CDR2 reads YFSETQ. The CDR3 reads CASSGRSEDEQYF. CDR3 DNA: TGCGCCAGCAGTGGCAGGAGTGAGGATGAGCAGTACTTC. The variable domain in full, with the rest retrieved from reference TRBV5-1 and TRBJ2-7, is KAGVTQTPRYLIKTRGQQVTLSCSPISGHRSVSWYQQTPGQGLQFLFEYFSETQRNKGNFPGRFSGRQFSNSRSEMNVSTLELGDSALYLCASSGRSEDEQYFGPGTRLTVT.

This clonotype was recorded a few times. This sequence joins TRBV4-1 and TRBJ2-7, with no clear D. V was shortened by 2 bases and J by 2 bases, with 7 bases between the two germline ends. The CDR3 has 13 amino acids. Germline CDR1 MGHRA, CDR2 YSYEKL. CDR3 sequence: CASSQSSTYEQYF. CDR3 DNA: TGCGCCAGCAGCCAATCCAGCACCTACGAGCAGTACTTC.

This clonotype was detected a few times. The V gene is TRBV27, the J gene TRBJ1-6; tentatively, D is TRBD1 (6 bases). Trimming shortened V by 5 bases and J by 6 bases, and 11 bases separated the two germline ends. Germline CDR1 reads MNHEY; CDR2 reads SMNVEV (reference sequence). The CDR3 is 14 amino acids. The CDR3 DNA reads TGTGCCAGCAGTCGGGGACAAATTAATTCACCCCTCCACTTT. It encodes CASSRGQINSPLHF.

This clonotype occurred a few times. CDR3 residues: CSARDGSSYNEQFF. In DNA form, the CDR3 reads TGCAGTGCTAGAGACGGGAGCTCCTACAATGAGCAGTTCTTC. This rearrangement joins TRBV20-1 to TRBJ2-1, with D possibly being TRBD2 (6 bases). The CDR3 is 14 residues long. Between the trimmed V and J ends, which lost 0 bases and 0 bases, there was a span of 6 bases. The V gene's germline CDR1 is DFQATT and CDR2 SNEGSKA (reference sequence).

This clonotype was observed a handful of times. One base away lies a much larger clone, so this may be a sequencing read error. The chain uses TRBV14 and TRBJ1-2; 9 bases line up with TRBD1. The germline gives CDR1 SGHDN, CDR2 FVKESK. V shed 7 bases, J shed 2 bases, and the junction held 5 bases outside the gene matches. The CDR3 covers 14 residues. CDR3 in amino acids: CASNTGTGNYGYTF. As DNA, the CDR3 is TGTGCCAGCAACACCGGGACAGGGAACTATGGCTACACCTTC.

About this clonotype itself: Just one base apart from a much larger clone, this may be a read error. The chain is built from TRBV10-3 and TRBJ1-1; a possible D gene is TRBD1 (6 bases). There are 15 residues in the CDR3. The V gene lost 2 bases and the J gene lost 5 bases, with 15 bases spanning the gap. From germline, CDR1 is ENHRY and CDR2 SYGVKD. CDR3 in DNA: TGTGCCATCAGTGAGAAGGGACACGGTGGAACTGAAGCTTTCTTT. Its translation: CAISEKGHGGTEAFF.

In its sample, this clonotype was seen many times. The chain couples TRBV7-6 to TRBJ1-2; TRBD1 matches at 9 bases. The germline CDR1 and CDR2 sequences are SGHVS and FNYEAQ. J lost 6 bases, V lost 5 bases, and 7 bases had no gene match. The CDR3 totals 14 residues. The CDR3 DNA is TGTGCCAGCAGCGAACAGGGGGCTGGGAATGGCTACACCTTC. Its protein is CASSEQGAGNGYTF.

This clonotype was observed at least ten times. V gene TRBV4-2 combines with J gene TRBJ2-5; TRBD1 might be the D (5 bases). The CDR3 sequence is 17 residues long. Between the trimmed V and J ends, which lost 0 bases and 2 bases, there was a span of 16 bases. Germline V gene sequence: CDR1 LGHNA, CDR2 YNFKEQ. In DNA, the CDR3 is TGTGCCAGCAGCCAAGATCGAATGCCGGACAAACAAGAGACCCAGTACTTC. Encoded protein: CASSQDRMPDKQETQYF.

This clonotype was observed many times. An end of the junction differs from the germline gene, which may be a read error. The CDR3 is CASSLGWQAKTGELFF. The CDR3 nucleotides are TGTGCCAGCAGCTTGGGGTGGCAGGCGAAAACCGGGGAGCTGTTTTTT. This chain links TRBV5-6 with TRBJ2-2, with no clear D. Germline V gene lookup returns CDR1 SGHDT and CDR2 YYEEEE. This CDR3 has 16 amino acids.

This clonotype was recorded many times. The genes are TRBV10-3 and TRBJ2-7; no clear D gene. The CDR3 loop spans 14 amino acids. Per germline, CDR1 ENHRY and CDR2 SYGVKD. V lost 3 bases and J lost 2, with 11 bases in between. CDR3 region: CAISDPGLTYEQYF. CDR3 in DNA: TGTGCCATCAGTGATCCGGGCCTCACCTACGAGCAGTACTTC.

This clonotype was seen many times. V is TRBV29-1 and J is TRBJ1-4; D ambiguous. The CDR3 has 13 amino acids. Trimming took off 3 bases at V and 7 bases at J, with 12 bases between the two ends. From germline, CDR1 is SQVTM and CDR2 ANQGSEA. The CDR3 reads CSVDSADPEKLFF. CDR3 DNA sequence: TGCAGCGTTGATTCGGCAGATCCTGAAAAACTGTTTTTT.

This clonotype came up a few times. The chain carries TRBV12-3 or TRBV12-4 and TRBJ2-5; a possible D gene is TRBD1 (5 bases). V was trimmed by 2 bases and J by 4 bases, leaving 14 bases between them. This CDR3 is 15 amino acids long. The CDR3 DNA reads as TGTGCCAGCAGTTTACAGGGTGATCGTAGAGAGACCCAGTACTTC. It encodes CASSLQGDRRETQYF.

This clonotype is labeled medium-sized. This chain links TRBV5-1 with TRBJ2-1; D possibly corresponds to TRBD2 (6 bases). The germline V gene has CDR1 SGHRS and CDR2 YFSETQ. V was clipped by 0 bases and J by 2 bases, with 6 bases between them. The CDR3 is 14 amino acids. CDR3: CASSLAGAYNEQFF. The CDR3 nucleotides read TGCGCCAGCAGCTTGGCGGGGGCCTACAATGAGCAGTTCTTC.

The genes are TRBV7-2 and TRBJ2-3, with 7 bases matching TRBD2. The germline CDR1 and CDR2 sequences are SGHTA and FQGNSA. V lost 5 bases and J lost 2; bases outside the gene matches: 7. This CDR3 has 15 amino acids. For the CDR3, the DNA is TGTGCCAGCAGCGGAAGAGCGGGGAACACAGATACGCAGTATTTT. Translating it yields CASSGRAGNTDTQYF.

In its sample, this clonotype was seen a few times. V is TRBV7-3 and J is TRBJ2-3; TRBD1 aligns across 10 bases. Unmatched junction bases numbered 9, after V lost 5 bases and J lost 1 base. There are 17 residues in the CDR3. Looked up from germline, CDR1 is SGHTA and CDR2 is FQGTGA. The CDR3 nucleotides are TGTGCCAGCAGCAGACAGGGGGCGCATTCCCGCACAGATACGCAGTATTTT. Amino acid sequence: CASSRQGAHSRTDTQYF.

In its sample, this clonotype was seen many times. The chain uses TRBV12-3 or TRBV12-4 and TRBJ1-1; D unclear. The ends were cut back, 4 bases at V and 2 bases at J, with 17 bases in the middle. There are 16 residues in the CDR3. CDR3 in amino acids: CASSSAPQAGNTEAFF. Written as DNA, the CDR3 is TGTGCCAGCAGTTCTGCGCCCCAGGCCGGAAACACTGAAGCTTTCTTT.

This clonotype appeared many times. The chain employs TRBV5-1 and TRBJ2-7; TRBD1 or TRBD2 may be the D gene (5 bases each). This CDR3 has 13 amino acids. CDR1 SGHRS and CDR2 YFSETQ come from the germline V gene. With 4 bases removed from V and 4 bases from J, the gap between germline ends came to 12 bases. CDR3 sequence: CASSGGTDYEQYF. The DNA of the CDR3 is TGCGCCAGCAGCGGTGGGACGGATTACGAGCAGTACTTC.

The table lists this clonotype with a few counts. This sequence joins TRBV15 and TRBJ2-3, with 8 bases aligning to TRBD1. The CDR3 has 16 residues. V lost 0 bases, J lost 1 base, and 3 bases stayed unmatched. The germline gives CDR1 LNHNV, CDR2 YYDKDF (reference sequence). The CDR3 spells CATSRETGAGTDTQYF. The CDR3 bases are TGTGCCACCAGCAGAGAGACAGGGGCTGGCACAGATACGCAGTATTTT.

This clonotype was seen at least ten times. The V gene is TRBV11-2, the J gene TRBJ1-1; tentative D call: TRBD1 (6 bases). This CDR3 contains 15 residues. V lost 2 bases and J lost 0, with 10 bases in between. CDR1 SGHAT and CDR2 FQNNGV come from the germline V gene. The CDR3 reads CASSLPGTLNTEAFF. The CDR3 nucleotides are TGTGCCAGCAGCTTACCAGGGACATTGAACACTGAAGCTTTCTTT.

This clonotype was observed many times. CDR3 in amino acids: CSARTGGSDQPQHF. CDR3 DNA: TGCAGTGCCAGGACAGGGGGGTCGGACCAGCCCCAGCATTTT. The chain carries TRBV20-1 and TRBJ1-5; 10 positions agree with TRBD1. The germline V gene has CDR1 DFQATT and CDR2 SNEGSKA (reference sequence). The CDR3 totals 14 residues. Trimming removed 6 bases from V and 7 bases from J; junction bases left unmatched: 9.

Written as DNA, the CDR3 is TGTGCCAGCAATGAGGGGGCGGGGAAGGAGACCCAGTACTTC. This translates into CASNEGAGKETQYF. This chain connects TRBV2 to TRBJ2-5; tentative D call: TRBD1 (7 bases). The CDR3 length is 14 residues. With 7 bases removed from V and 5 bases from J, the gap between germline ends came to 17 bases. CDR1 is SNHLY, CDR2 FYNNEI, per germline.

This clonotype was recorded many times. The chain combines TRBV20-1 with TRBJ1-5; the D is unclear. Germline lookup yields CDR1 DFQATT and CDR2 SNEGSKA (reference sequence). CDR3 length: 13 amino acids. Trimming took 0 bases from V and 6 from J, leaving 9 bases between them. CDR3 nucleotides: TGCAGTGCTAGAGACGGTAGGGCTCAGCCCCAGCATTTT. Amino acids: CSARDGRAQPQHF.

The sample holds many counts of this clonotype. This rearrangement joins TRBV10-3 to TRBJ2-3; tentatively, D is TRBD1 (5 bases). The length of the CDR3 is 14 residues. In germline, CDR1 is ENHRY, CDR2 SYGVKD. The V end was cut by 10 bases, the J end by 4 bases, with 18 bases between. DNA for the CDR3: TGTGCCACCCGTCAGGGTTTGCAGGCAGATACGCAGTATTTT. Translated, it gives CATRQGLQADTQYF.

The chain is built from TRBV7-9 and TRBJ1-6; D gene uncertain. This CDR3 has 11 amino acids. Looked up from germline, CDR1 is SEHNR and CDR2 is FQNEAQ (reference sequence). Trimming pared 1 base from V and 9 bases from J, leaving 1 base between. CDR3 protein: CASSLGSPLHF. The CDR3, as DNA: TGTGCCAGCAGCTTAGGTTCACCCCTCCACTTT. Filled out from reference TRBV7-9 and TRBJ1-6, the complete variable domain reads DTGVSQNPRHKITKRGQNVTFRCDPISEHNRLYWYRQTLGQGPEFLTYFQNEAQLEKSRLLSDRFSAERPKGSFSTLEIQRTEQGDSAMYLCASSLGSPLHFGNGTRLTVT.

The J gene is TRBJ2-3, the V gene TRBV21-1. TRBV21-1 counts as a pseudogene. The CDR3 runs to 15 residues. The CDR3 region has the DNA TGTGCCAGCAGCAATATTGGATTAGCACCAGATACGCAGTATTTT. This codes for CASSNIGLAPDTQYF.

The V and J genes are TRBV5-1 and TRBJ2-7, with D uncertain. Between the trimmed V and J ends, which lost 0 bases and 5 bases, there was a span of 15 bases. The germline V gene encodes CDR1 SGHRS and CDR2 YFSETQ. CDR3 length equals 15 residues. CDR3 DNA: TGCGCCAGCAGCTTGGTTGCGCGCACGGCCGACGAGCAGTACTTC. Protein: CASSLVARTADEQYF.

The chain is built from TRBV27 and TRBJ1-1; 8 bases align to TRBD1. With V trimmed by 6 bases and J by 3 bases, 6 bases remained unmatched. Per the germline V gene, CDR1 is MNHEY and CDR2 is SMNVEV (reference sequence). The CDR3 is 14 residues long. CDR3 amino acids: CASSRQGRYTEAFF. In DNA, the CDR3 is TGTGCCAGCAGCCGACAGGGGAGGTACACTGAAGCTTTCTTT.

This clonotype appeared many times. CDR3 protein: CASSPGVESEAFF. DNA of the CDR3: TGTGCCAGCAGCCCAGGGGTGGAATCTGAAGCTTTCTTT. The chain has TRBV6-1 and TRBJ1-1, with D possibly being TRBD1 (6 bases). CDR3 length: 13 amino acids. The germline V gene has CDR1 MNHNS and CDR2 SASEGT. Between the trimmed V and J ends, which lost 6 bases and 6 bases, there was a span of 14 bases.

This clonotype showed up many times. The chain uses TRBV29-1 and TRBJ1-1; the match to TRBD1 covers 9 bases. The CDR3 runs 13 residues. J gave up 8 bases and V 2 bases, and 6 bases lay outside the gene matches. CDR1 SQVTM and CDR2 ANQGSEA come from the germline V gene. The CDR3 nucleotides read TGCAGCGTTGAAATAGGACAGGGGCGAGAAGCTTTCTTT. Residues: CSVEIGQGREAFF.